These 6 T cell receptor beta chains came from one sample sequenced in a study of tumor and adjacent non-tumor tissue in lung cancer. A modified ARM-PCR protocol with three rounds of nested PCR amplified TCRbeta. TCRdb re-derived calls from the multiplex PCR reads in MiXCR, one entry per CDR3 protein. The data show 95,000 to 150,000 distinct CDR3 sequences, around three fifths seen once. This sample's RNA came from whole unsorted tissue. The sample was lung tumor tissue. These receptors were collected from a young man with non-small cell lung cancer.

Remarks on this clonotype: No conserved phenylalanine or tryptophan ends this CDR3, so it is likely a read error. The chain employs TRBV10-3 and TRBJ2-3; D is perhaps TRBD2 (5 bases). Germline CDR1 ENHRY, CDR2 SYGVKD. This CDR3 comprises 11 residues. The CDR3 sequence: CAARTGDTQYS. CDR3 nucleotides: TGTGCAGCCAGAACGGGGGATACGCAGTATTCT.

The genes are TRBV5-4 and TRBJ1-5; 12 bases fit TRBD1. Trimming took 7 bases from V and 8 from J; bases not matched to a gene: 10. Germline V gene lookup returns CDR1 SGHNT and CDR2 YYREEE (reference sequence). The CDR3 is 15 residues long. CDR3 sequence (DNA): TGTGCCAGCGGCTCCGGGACAGGGGGCGCGGAGCCCCAGCATTTT. It is translated as CASGSGTGGAEPQHF.

As concerns this clonotype: The junction does not match germline at one end; this may be a read error. This chain connects TRBV20-1 to TRBJ2-7; D perhaps matches TRBD2 (6 bases). CDR1 is DFQATT and CDR2 is SNEGSKA in the germline V gene (reference sequence). This CDR3 has 17 residues. In DNA form, the CDR3 reads TGCAGTGTTAGAGGCTTAAAGACTAGTGGGAGCTCTGATGAGCAGTACTTC. It specifies CSVRGLKTSGSSDEQYF.

This clonotype was found many times. This rearrangement joins TRBV29-1 to TRBJ2-7; maybe TRBD1 (5 bases). The V gene's germline CDR1 is SQVTM and CDR2 ANQGSEA. This CDR3 is built from 13 residues. V lost 6 bases and J lost 4, with 16 bases in between. CDR3 coding DNA: TGCAGCGTCCGTCAGGAGCAGGGATACGAGCAGTACTTC. It codes for CSVRQEQGYEQYF.

On this clonotype: With a much larger clone just one base away, this may be a read error. The chain employs TRBV5-5 and TRBJ2-3; D is ambiguous. Deletions cut 4 bases from V and 3 bases from J, with 9 bases between. The CDR3 extends over 13 amino acids. Per germline, CDR1 SGHKS and CDR2 YYEKEE (reference sequence). In DNA, the CDR3 is TGTGCCAGCAGCCCCACAAAGACAGATACGCAGTATTTT. Protein: CASSPTKTDTQYF.

In the case of this clonotype: A junction boundary mismatches the germline segment, possibly from a read error. V and J are TRBV11-2 and TRBJ2-3; D gene uncertain. Germline values: CDR1 SGHAT, CDR2 FQNNGV. This CDR3 spans 13 amino acids. The CDR3 here is CARSLGWTDTQYF. CDR3 DNA: TGTGCCCGCAGCTTAGGGTGGACAGATACGCAGTATTTT.